This T cell receptor beta chain was retrieved from a study of T cell changes during pregnancy in multiple sclerosis. Assay used: immunoSEQ multiplex PCR; TCRdb lists only in-frame clones, some missing. Here the sample spans almost 50,000 clones, about 90% being singletons. Per the germline V gene, CDR1 is LNHDA and CDR2 is SQIVND (reference sequence). There are 18 residues in the CDR3. Trimming cost V 0 bases and J 3 bases; bases outside gene matches: 8. The rearrangement joins TRBV19 to TRBJ1-4, with TRBD1 matching over 9 bases. The sample in question was CD8+ T cells from peripheral blood mononuclear cells, obtained after pregnancy. The sequence came from a female donor with multiple sclerosis, enrolled in a pregnancy study. The CDR3 loop reads CASSIDRTGVWSNEKLFF. Written as DNA, the CDR3 is TGTGCCAGTAGTATAGACCGGACAGGGGTATGGTCTAATGAAAAACTGTTTTTT.